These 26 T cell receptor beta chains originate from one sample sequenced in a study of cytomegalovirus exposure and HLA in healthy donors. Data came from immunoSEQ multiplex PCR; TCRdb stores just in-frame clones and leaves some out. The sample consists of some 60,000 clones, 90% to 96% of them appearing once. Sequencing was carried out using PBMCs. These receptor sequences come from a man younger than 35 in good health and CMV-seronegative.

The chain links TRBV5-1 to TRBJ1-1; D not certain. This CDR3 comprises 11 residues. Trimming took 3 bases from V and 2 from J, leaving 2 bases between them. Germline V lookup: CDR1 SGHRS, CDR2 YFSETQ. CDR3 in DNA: TGCGCCAGCAGCTCTAACACTGAAGCTTTCTTT. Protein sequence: CASSSNTEAFF.

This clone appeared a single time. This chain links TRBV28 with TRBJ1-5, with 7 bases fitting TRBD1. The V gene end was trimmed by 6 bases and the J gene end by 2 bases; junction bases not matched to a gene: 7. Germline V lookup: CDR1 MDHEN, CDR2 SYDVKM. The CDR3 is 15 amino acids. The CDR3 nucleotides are TGTGCCAGCAGCGTAGGGGGCATTGGCAATCAGCCCCAGCATTTT. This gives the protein CASSVGGIGNQPQHF. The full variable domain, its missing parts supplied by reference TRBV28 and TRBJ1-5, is DVKVTQSSRYLVKRTGEKVFLECVQDMDHENMFWYRQDPGLGLRLIYFSYDVKMKEKGDIPEGYSVSREKKERFSLILESASTNQTSMYLCASSVGGIGNQPQHFGDGTRLSIL.

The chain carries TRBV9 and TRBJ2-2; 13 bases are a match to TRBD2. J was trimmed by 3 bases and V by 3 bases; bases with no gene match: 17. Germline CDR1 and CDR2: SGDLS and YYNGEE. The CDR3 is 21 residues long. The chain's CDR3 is CASSATRPWTSGREDTGELFF. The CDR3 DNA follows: TGTGCCAGCAGCGCCACCCGCCCCTGGACTAGCGGGAGAGAGGACACCGGGGAGCTGTTTTTT.

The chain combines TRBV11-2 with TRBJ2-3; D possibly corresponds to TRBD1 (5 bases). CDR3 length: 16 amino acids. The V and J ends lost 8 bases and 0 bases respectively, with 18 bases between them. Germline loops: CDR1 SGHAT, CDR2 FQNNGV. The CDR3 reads CASAQGPAPSTDTQYF. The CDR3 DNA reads TGTGCCAGCGCCCAGGGCCCGGCCCCTAGCACAGATACGCAGTATTTT. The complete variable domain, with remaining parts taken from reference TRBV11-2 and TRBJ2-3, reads EAGVAQSPRYKIIEKRQSVAFWCNPISGHATLYWYQQILGQGPKLLIQFQNNGVVDDSQLPKDRFSAERLKGVDSTLKIQPAKLEDSAVYLCASAQGPAPSTDTQYFGPGTRLTVL.

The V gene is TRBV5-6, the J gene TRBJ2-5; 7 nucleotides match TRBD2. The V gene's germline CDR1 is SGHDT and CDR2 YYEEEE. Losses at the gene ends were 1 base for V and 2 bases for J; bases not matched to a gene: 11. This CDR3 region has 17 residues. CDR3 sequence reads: CASSLFVSGGPQETQYF. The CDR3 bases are TGTGCCAGCAGCTTGTTCGTTTCGGGAGGCCCGCAAGAGACCCAGTACTTC.

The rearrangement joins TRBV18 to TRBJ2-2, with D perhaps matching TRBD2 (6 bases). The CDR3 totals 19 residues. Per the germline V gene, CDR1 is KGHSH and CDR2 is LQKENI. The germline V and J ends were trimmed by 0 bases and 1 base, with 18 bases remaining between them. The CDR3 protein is CASSPPGLSVIVNTGELFF. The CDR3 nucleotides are TGTGCCAGCTCACCACCGGGACTCTCGGTGATAGTGAACACCGGGGAGCTGTTTTTT.

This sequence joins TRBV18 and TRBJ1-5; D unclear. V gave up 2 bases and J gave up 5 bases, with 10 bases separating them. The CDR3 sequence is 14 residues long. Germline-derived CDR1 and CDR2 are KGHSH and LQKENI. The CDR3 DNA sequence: TGTGCCAGCTCACCAGGAGGCGGAGATCAGCCCCAGCATTTT. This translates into CASSPGGGDQPQHF.

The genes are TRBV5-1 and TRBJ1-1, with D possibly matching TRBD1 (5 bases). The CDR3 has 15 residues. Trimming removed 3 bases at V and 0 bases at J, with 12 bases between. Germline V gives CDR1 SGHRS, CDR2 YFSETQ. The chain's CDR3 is CASSYSPGMNTEAFF. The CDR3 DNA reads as TGCGCCAGCAGCTACAGTCCAGGGATGAACACTGAAGCTTTCTTT. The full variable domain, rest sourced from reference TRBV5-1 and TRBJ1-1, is KAGVTQTPRYLIKTRGQQVTLSCSPISGHRSVSWYQQTPGQGLQFLFEYFSETQRNKGNFPGRFSGRQFSNSRSEMNVSTLELGDSALYLCASSYSPGMNTEAFFGQGTRLTVV.

CDR3 coding DNA: TGTGCCAGCAATTTAGACACAGATACGCAGTATTTT. Residues: CASNLDTDTQYF. This chain uses TRBV7-9 with TRBJ2-3; D unclear. Trimming cost V 7 bases and J 2 bases, with 7 bases left between them. This CDR3 has 12 amino acids. The germline gives CDR1 SEHNR, CDR2 FQNEAQ (reference sequence).

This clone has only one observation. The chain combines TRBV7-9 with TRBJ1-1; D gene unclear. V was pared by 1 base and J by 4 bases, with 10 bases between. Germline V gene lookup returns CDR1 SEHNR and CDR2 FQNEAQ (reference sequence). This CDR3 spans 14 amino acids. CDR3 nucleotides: TGTGCCAGCAGCTTAGACGGAGATGGCACTGAAGCTTTCTTT. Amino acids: CASSLDGDGTEAFF.

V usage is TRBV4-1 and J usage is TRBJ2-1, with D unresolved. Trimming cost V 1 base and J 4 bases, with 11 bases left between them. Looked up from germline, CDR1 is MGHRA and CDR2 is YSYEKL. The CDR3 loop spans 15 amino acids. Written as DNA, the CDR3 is TGCGCCAGCAGCCAAGGGAGATTTCTTTACAATGAGCAGTTCTTC. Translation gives CASSQGRFLYNEQFF.

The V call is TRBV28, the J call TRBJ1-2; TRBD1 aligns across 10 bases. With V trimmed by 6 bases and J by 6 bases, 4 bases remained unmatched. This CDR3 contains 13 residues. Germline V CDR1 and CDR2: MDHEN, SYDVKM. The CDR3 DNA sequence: TGTGCCAGCAGAGACAGGGGGCCCGATGGCTACACCTTC. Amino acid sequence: CASRDRGPDGYTF.

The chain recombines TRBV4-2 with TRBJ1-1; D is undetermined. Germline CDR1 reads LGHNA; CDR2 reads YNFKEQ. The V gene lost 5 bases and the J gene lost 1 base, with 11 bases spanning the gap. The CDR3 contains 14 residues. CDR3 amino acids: CASSNRGQNTEAFF. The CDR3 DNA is TGTGCCAGCAGCAACCGAGGGCAGAACACTGAAGCTTTCTTT.

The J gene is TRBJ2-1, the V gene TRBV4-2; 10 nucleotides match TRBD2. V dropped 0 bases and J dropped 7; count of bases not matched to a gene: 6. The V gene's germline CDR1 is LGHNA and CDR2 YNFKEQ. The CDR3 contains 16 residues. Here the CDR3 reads CASSQDYSGRQNEQFF. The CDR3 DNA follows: TGTGCCAGCAGCCAAGATTATAGCGGGAGGCAGAATGAGCAGTTCTTC.

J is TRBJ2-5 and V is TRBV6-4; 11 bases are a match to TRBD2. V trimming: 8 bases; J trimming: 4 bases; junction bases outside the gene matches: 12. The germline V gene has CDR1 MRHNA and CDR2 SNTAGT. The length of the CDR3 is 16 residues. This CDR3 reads CASSGGTSGSSETQYF. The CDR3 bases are TGTGCCAGCTCAGGGGGCACTAGCGGGAGTTCAGAGACCCAGTACTTC.

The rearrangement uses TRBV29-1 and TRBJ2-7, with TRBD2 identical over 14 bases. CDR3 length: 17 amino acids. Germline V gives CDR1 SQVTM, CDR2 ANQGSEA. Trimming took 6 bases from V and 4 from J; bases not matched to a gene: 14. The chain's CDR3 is CSVTGTSGSMGFYEQYF. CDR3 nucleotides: TGCAGCGTCACCGGGACTAGCGGGAGTATGGGGTTTTACGAGCAGTACTTC.

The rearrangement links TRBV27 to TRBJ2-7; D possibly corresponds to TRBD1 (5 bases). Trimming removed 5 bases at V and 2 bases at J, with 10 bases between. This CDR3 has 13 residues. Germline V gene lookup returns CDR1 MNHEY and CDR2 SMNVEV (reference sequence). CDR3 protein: CASSLRGPYEQYF. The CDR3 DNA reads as TGTGCCAGCAGTCTAAGGGGTCCCTACGAGCAGTACTTC.

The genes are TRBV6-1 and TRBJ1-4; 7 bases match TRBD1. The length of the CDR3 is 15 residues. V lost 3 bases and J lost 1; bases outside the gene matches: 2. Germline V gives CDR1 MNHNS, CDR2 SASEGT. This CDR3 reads CASSEDRLTNEKLFF. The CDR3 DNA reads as TGTGCCAGCAGTGAGGACAGGCTAACTAATGAAAAACTGTTTTTT.

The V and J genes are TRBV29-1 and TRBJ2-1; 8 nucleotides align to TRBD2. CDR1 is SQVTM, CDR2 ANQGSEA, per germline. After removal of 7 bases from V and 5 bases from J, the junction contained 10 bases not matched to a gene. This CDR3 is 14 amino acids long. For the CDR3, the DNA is TGCAGCGCTAGAAGGGAACTAGCGGACAATGAGCAGTTCTTC. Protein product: CSARRELADNEQFF.

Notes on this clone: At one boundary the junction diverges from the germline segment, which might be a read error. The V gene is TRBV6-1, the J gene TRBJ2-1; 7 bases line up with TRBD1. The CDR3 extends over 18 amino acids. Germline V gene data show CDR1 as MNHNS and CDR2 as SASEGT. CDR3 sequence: CASSEDLVGQNLYIEQFF. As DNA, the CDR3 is TGTGCCAGCAGTGAAGATTTGGTGGGACAGAATTTGTACATTGAGCAGTTCTTC.

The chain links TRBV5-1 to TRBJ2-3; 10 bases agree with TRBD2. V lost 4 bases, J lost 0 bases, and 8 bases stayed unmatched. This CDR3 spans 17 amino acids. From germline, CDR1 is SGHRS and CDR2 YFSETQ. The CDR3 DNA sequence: TGCGCCAGCAGCCGGCGACTAGCGGGTTCTAGCACAGATACGCAGTATTTT. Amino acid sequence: CASSRRLAGSSTDTQYF. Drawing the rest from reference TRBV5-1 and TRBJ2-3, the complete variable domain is KAGVTQTPRYLIKTRGQQVTLSCSPISGHRSVSWYQQTPGQGLQFLFEYFSETQRNKGNFPGRFSGRQFSNSRSEMNVSTLELGDSALYLCASSRRLAGSSTDTQYFGPGTRLTVL.

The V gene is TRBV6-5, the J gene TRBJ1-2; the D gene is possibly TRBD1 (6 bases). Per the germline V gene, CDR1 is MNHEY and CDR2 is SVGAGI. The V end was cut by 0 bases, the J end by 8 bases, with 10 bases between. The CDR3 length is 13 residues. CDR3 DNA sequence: TGTGCCAGCAGTTACTCGGGGGCGGAGGGCTACACCTTC. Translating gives CASSYSGAEGYTF.

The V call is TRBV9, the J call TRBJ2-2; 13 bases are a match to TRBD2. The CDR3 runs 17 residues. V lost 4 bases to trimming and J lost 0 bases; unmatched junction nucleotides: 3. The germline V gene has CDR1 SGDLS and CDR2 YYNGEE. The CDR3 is CASSIGLAGANTGELFF. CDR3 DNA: TGTGCCAGCAGCATAGGACTAGCGGGGGCGAACACCGGGGAGCTGTTTTTT.

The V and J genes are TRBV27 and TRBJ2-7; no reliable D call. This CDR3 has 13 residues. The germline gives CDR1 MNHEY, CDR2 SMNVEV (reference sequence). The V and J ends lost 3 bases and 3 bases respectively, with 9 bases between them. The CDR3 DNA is TGTGCCAGCAGTTTTTACTTTGGCTACGAGCAGTACTTC. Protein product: CASSFYFGYEQYF.

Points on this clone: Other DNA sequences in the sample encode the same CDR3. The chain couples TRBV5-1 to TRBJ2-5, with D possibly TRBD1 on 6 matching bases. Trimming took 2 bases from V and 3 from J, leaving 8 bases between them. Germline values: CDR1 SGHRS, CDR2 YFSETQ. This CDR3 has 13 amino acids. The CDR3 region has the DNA TGCGCCAGCAGCTTCTCAGGGGAAGAGACCCAGTACTTC. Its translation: CASSFSGEETQYF.

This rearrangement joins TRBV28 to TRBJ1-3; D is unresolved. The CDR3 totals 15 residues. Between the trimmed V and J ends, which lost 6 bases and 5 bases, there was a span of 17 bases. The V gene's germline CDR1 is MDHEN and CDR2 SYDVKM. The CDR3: CASSPGGGNRNTIYF. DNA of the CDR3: TGTGCCAGCAGCCCCGGCGGAGGGAATAGAAACACCATATATTTT.